This T cell receptor (beta chain) was recorded in a study of cytotoxic CD8 clonotypes in ibrutinib-treated CLL. Study-wide context: Recorded responses included about 25 partial and 2 complete; following median about 68 months, roughly 15 stayed remitted and around twelve progressed. General study results and limits: Higher clonality was seen at ibrutinib response and a return toward baseline at progression.

The sequencing depth, 1 in 200,000 to 1 in 1 million T cells, was the target. Sequencing used immunoSEQ multiplex PCR; TCRdb keeps in-frame clones, though not all of them. Here the sample spans some 150,000 clones, about 76% being singletons. Trimming left V 1 base short and J 7 bases short, with 6 bases between. The CDR3 has 12 residues. Germline values: CDR1 SGHTA, CDR2 FQGNSA. Details on this clone: As yet, its antigen is unknown. A read error is possible here, since a much larger clone lies one base away.

The sample in question was PBMCs, obtained after 24 months of ibrutinib treatment. The clonotype was recovered from a human donor with chronic lymphocytic leukemia. The V call is TRBV7-2, the J call TRBJ2-3; D ambiguous. As DNA, the CDR3 is TGTGCCAGCAGCTTAGGGGCCCATACGCAGTATTTT. It encodes CASSLGAHTQYF.